This TCR beta chain was recovered during a study of T cells in tuberculosis. Looking at the study overall: IGRA-negative adolescents, IGRA-positive adolescents with latent tuberculosis and adults with active tuberculosis formed this South African cohort. Within 7 days of starting treatment, or before, PBMC were stored.

Study results and limitations: Smaller distances to GMM-specific TCRs suggested their expansion in active tuberculosis.

This CDR3 has 14 amino acids. CDR1 and CDR2 from the germline V gene are SGHNT and YYREEE (reference sequence). Trimming at V came to 4 bases and at J to 15 bases, leaving 10 bases not matched to a gene. Of note for this clone: The antigen is unknown.

Regarding time point: new active TB diagnosis, blood taken before or within 7 days of starting treatment. This table comes from immunoSEQ multiplex PCR, and its TCRdb copy is limited to in-frame clones, with some not included. The table includes 20,000 to 25,000 clones, over 75% detected once. The starting material was PBMCs, obtained at tuberculosis diagnosis. V gene TRBV5-4 combines with J gene TRBJ2-6; 10 nucleotides line up with TRBD1. This receptor was taken from an adult with tuberculosis. Here the CDR3 reads CASSREGQGEALTF. Written as DNA, the CDR3 is TGTGCCAGCAGCCGGGAAGGACAGGGGGAGGCCCTGACTTTC.